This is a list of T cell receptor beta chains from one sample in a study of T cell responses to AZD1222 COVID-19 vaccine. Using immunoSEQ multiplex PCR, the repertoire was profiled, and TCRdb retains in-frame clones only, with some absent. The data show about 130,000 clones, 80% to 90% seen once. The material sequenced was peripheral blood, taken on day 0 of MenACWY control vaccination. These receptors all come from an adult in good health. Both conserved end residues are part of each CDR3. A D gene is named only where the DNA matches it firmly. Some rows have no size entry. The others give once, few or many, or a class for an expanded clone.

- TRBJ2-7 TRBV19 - CASSPTGSFYEQYF TGTGCCAGTTCCCCGACAGGATCCTTCTACGAGCAGTACTTC
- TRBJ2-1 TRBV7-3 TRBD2 CASSFPGGEQFF TGTGCCAGCAGCTTCCCGGGAGGGGAGCAGTTCTTC
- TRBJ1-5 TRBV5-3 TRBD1 CARSPGQGNQPQHF TGTGCCAGAAGCCCGGGACAGGGGAATCAGCCCCAGCATTTT
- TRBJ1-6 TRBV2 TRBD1 CASMRDRAVSPLHF TGTGCCAGCATGAGGGACAGGGCCGTGTCACCCCTCCACTTT
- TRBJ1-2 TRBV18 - CASSPDVQAGYTF TGTGCCAGCTCACCGGATGTTCAAGCTGGCTACACCTTC
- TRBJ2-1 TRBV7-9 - CAIANEQFF TGTGCCATCGCGAATGAGCAGTTCTTC
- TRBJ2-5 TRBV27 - CASMDGLGETQYF TGTGCCAGCATGGACGGACTTGGAGAGACCCAGTACTTC
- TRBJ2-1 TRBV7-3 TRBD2 CASSQPKGLARNEQFF TGTGCCAGCAGTCAACCCAAGGGACTAGCGAGGAATGAGCAGTTCTTC
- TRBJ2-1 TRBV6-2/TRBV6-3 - CASSYRAYEQFF TGTGCCAGCAGTTACAGAGCCTATGAGCAGTTCTTC
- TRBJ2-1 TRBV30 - CAWTLGYEQFF TGTGCCTGGACACTGGGGTATGAGCAGTTCTTC
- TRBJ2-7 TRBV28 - CASRDEWEQYF TGTGCCAGCAGGGATGAGTGGGAGCAGTACTTC
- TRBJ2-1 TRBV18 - CASSYAPGGFNNEQFF TGTGCCAGCTCCTACGCCCCAGGGGGGTTCAACAATGAGCAGTTCTTC
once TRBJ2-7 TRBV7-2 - CASSQRVLRLQYF TGTGCCAGCAGCCAGCGGGTCCTACGACTGCAGTACTTC
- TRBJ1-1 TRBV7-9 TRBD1 CASSDAGTGGSEAFF TGTGCCAGCAGCGATGCCGGGACAGGGGGGTCTGAAGCTTTCTTT
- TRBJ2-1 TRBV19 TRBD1 CASSIGRTGSNEQFF TGTGCCAGTAGTATTGGAAGGACAGGGTCGAATGAGCAGTTCTTC
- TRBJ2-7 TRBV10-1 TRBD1 CASSRDRVYEQYF TGCGCCAGCAGCCGGGACAGAGTATACGAGCAGTACTTC
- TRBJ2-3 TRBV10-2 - CASSVDTQYF TGCGCCAGCAGCGTAGATACGCAGTATTTT
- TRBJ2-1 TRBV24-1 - CATSDNSYNEQFF TGTGCCACCAGTGATAACAGTTACAATGAGCAGTTCTTC
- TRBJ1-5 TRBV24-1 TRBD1 CATQSDRGSNQPQHF TGTGCCACGCAGTCGGACAGGGGGTCCAATCAGCCCCAGCATTTT
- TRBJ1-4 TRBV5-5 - CASSFSGSEKLFF TGTGCCAGCAGCTTTTCGGGGAGTGAAAAACTGTTTTTT
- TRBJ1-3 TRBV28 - CASKVGGSSSGNTIYF TGTGCCAGCAAAGTCGGGGGTTCTAGCTCTGGAAACACCATATATTTT
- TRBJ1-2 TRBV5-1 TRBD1 CASSLDRGFYGYTF TGCGCCAGCAGCTTGGACAGGGGTTTTTATGGCTACACCTTC
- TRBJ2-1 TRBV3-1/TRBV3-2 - CASSYNTGLLNNEQFF TGTGCCAGCAGCTACAATACCGGACTCCTAAACAATGAGCAGTTCTTC
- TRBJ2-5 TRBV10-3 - CAIRKQGKETQYF TGTGCCATCAGGAAACAGGGAAAAGAGACCCAGTACTTC
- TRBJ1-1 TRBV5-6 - CASSRIGVNTEAFF TGTGCCAGCAGCCGGATAGGGGTGAACACTGAAGCTTTCTTT
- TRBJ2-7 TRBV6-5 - CASAWGEDEQYF TGTGCCAGTGCCTGGGGGGAGGACGAGCAGTACTTC
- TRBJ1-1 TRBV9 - CASSEHGQLNTEAFF TGTGCCAGCAGCGAACACGGACAGCTGAACACTGAAGCTTTCTTT
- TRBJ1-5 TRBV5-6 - CASSLGLSNQPQHF TGTGCCAGCAGCTTGGGACTGTCCAATCAGCCCCAGCATTTT
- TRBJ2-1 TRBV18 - CASSPSLNEQFF TGTGCCAGCTCACCGTCTTTAAATGAGCAGTTCTTC
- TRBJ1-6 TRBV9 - CASSYGTGNSPLHF TGTGCCAGCAGCTATGGGACTGGCAATTCACCCCTCCACTTT
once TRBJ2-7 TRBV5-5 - CASSLAAGMDPNF TGTGCCAGCAGCTTGGCCGCGGGTATGGACCCTAACTTC
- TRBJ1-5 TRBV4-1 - CASSQDLGNSNQPQHF TGCGCCAGCAGCCAAGATTTAGGGAATAGCAATCAGCCCCAGCATTTT
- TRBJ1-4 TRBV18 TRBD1 CASSWGQNEKLFF TGTGCCAGCTCATGGGGACAGAATGAAAAACTGTTTTTT
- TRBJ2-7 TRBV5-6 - CASSLLGRASYEQYF TGTGCCAGCAGCTTGCTTGGCAGGGCCTCCTACGAGCAGTACTTC